The 26 T cell receptor beta chains below all came from one sample that was sequenced in a study of blood T cell repertoires in COVID-19. Data came from immunoSEQ multiplex PCR; TCRdb stores just in-frame clones and leaves some out. The repertoire consists of over 100,000 clones, with about 91% occurring once and the leading ten covering approximately 5.6%. The source material was peripheral blood. All receptors come from a human donor in a cohort sampled during active COVID-19.

The chain links TRBV24-1 to TRBJ2-2; 9 nucleotides line up with TRBD2. The trim removed 4 bases at V and 1 base at J, leaving 3 bases unmatched. The CDR3 spans 16 residues. Germline CDR1 reads KGHDR; CDR2 reads SFDVKD. CDR3 sequence reads: CATSELAGVNTGELFF. The CDR3 DNA sequence: TGTGCCACCAGTGAATTAGCGGGAGTGAACACCGGGGAGCTGTTTTTT.

The chain combines TRBV7-9 with TRBJ2-2; 9 positions agree with TRBD1. V trimming: 5 bases; J trimming: 3 bases; junction bases outside the gene matches: 7. The germline V gene has CDR1 SEHNR and CDR2 FQNEAQ (reference sequence). The CDR3 has 16 residues. CDR3 loop: CASSPTGGMDTGELFF. The CDR3 DNA reads TGTGCCAGCAGCCCCACAGGGGGCATGGACACCGGGGAGCTGTTTTTT.

In its sample, this clone was seen a few times. The chain uses TRBV28 and TRBJ1-5; D possibly corresponds to TRBD1 (5 bases). From germline, CDR1 is MDHEN and CDR2 SYDVKM. This CDR3 has 15 amino acids. V was clipped by 3 bases and J by 4 bases, with 13 bases between them. In DNA form, the CDR3 reads TGTGCCAGCAGTTTTGGAGGGGCCTATAATCAGCCCCAGCATTTT. This sequence encodes CASSFGGAYNQPQHF.

The rearrangement uses TRBV19 and TRBJ1-2; D not certain. This CDR3 comprises 11 residues. With 8 bases removed from V and 8 bases from J, the gap between germline ends came to 12 bases. CDR1 and CDR2 from the germline V gene are LNHDA and SQIVND (reference sequence). The CDR3 spells CASRAAVGYTF. In DNA form, the CDR3 reads TGTGCCAGTCGGGCAGCGGTGGGCTACACCTTC.

The CDR3 loop is CASSQGHSTYGYTF. The CDR3 DNA sequence: TGCGCCAGCAGCCAAGGCCACTCCACTTATGGCTACACCTTC. The chain recombines TRBV4-1 with TRBJ1-2; D not certain. The germline gives CDR1 MGHRA, CDR2 YSYEKL. V dropped 1 base and J dropped 5 bases, with 11 bases sitting between them. This CDR3 has 14 amino acids.

The V gene is TRBV7-8, the J gene TRBJ1-1; D remains ambiguous. Germline values: CDR1 SGHVS, CDR2 FQNEAQ. V was trimmed by 5 bases and J by 2 bases, leaving 18 bases between them. This CDR3 contains 16 residues. Here the CDR3 DNA reads TGTGCCAGCAGCGTCCGCGGAGGCAGACTAAACACTGAAGCTTTCTTT. Encoded protein: CASSVRGGRLNTEAFF.

The chain links TRBV19 to TRBJ1-5; 9 nucleotides match TRBD1. The germline V gene has CDR1 LNHDA and CDR2 SQIVND (reference sequence). J was trimmed by 9 bases and V by 2 bases; bases with no gene match: 8. The CDR3 sequence is 15 residues long. CDR3 protein: CASSIWGQGVRPQHF. Here the CDR3 DNA reads TGTGCCAGTAGTATATGGGGACAGGGTGTGCGGCCCCAGCATTTT.

The chain recombines TRBV15 with TRBJ1-2, with a possible D match to TRBD1 (5 bases). V shed 0 bases and J shed 2 bases, with 13 bases lying between them. This CDR3 contains 16 residues. CDR1 is LNHNV, CDR2 YYDKDF, per germline (reference sequence). The CDR3 here is CATSRDRGGMNYGYTF. CDR3 nucleotide sequence: TGTGCCACCAGCAGAGATCGGGGGGGGATGAACTATGGCTACACCTTC.

The rearrangement joins TRBV13 to TRBJ2-5, with 7 positions matching TRBD2. V shed 5 bases and J 3 bases; nucleotides not matched to a gene: 12. Germline assignment: CDR1 PRHDT and CDR2 FYEKMQ (reference sequence). There are 16 residues in the CDR3. The CDR3 region is CASSTRTSGLEETQYF. The CDR3 coding sequence is TGTGCCAGCAGCACACGAACCTCCGGACTAGAAGAGACCCAGTACTTC.

The chain links TRBV30 to TRBJ2-3; TRBD2 might be the D (6 bases). V shed 0 bases and J shed 3 bases, with 13 bases lying between them. In germline, CDR1 is GTSNPN, CDR2 SVGIG (reference sequence). This CDR3 contains 15 residues. CDR3 sequence (DNA): TGTGCCTGGAGTGTACCGGGGGAGAAAACAGATACGCAGTATTTT. It translates to CAWSVPGEKTDTQYF.

On this clone: The junction departs from the called germline gene at one end, perhaps through a read error. CDR3 sequence reads: CASSFTSGKLVF. CDR3 DNA: TGTGCCAGCAGCTTTACTTCAGGAAAGCTGGTCTTT. The chain has TRBV7-2 and TRBJ1-1, with D unclear. The CDR3 sequence is 12 residues long. Germline V gene data show CDR1 as SGHTA and CDR2 as FQGNSA. The full variable domain, completed using reference TRBV7-2 and TRBJ1-1, is GAGVSQSPSNKVTEKGKDVELRCDPISGHTALYWYRQSLGQGLEFLIYFQGNSAPDKSGLPSDRFSAERTGGSVSTLTIQRTQQEDSAVYLCASSFTSGKLVFGQGTRLTVV.

This rearrangement joins TRBV5-1 to TRBJ1-5, with 9 positions matching TRBD1. The V segment lost 5 bases and the J segment 1 base; nucleotides outside the gene matches: 4. This CDR3 has 15 residues. The V gene's germline CDR1 is SGHRS and CDR2 YFSETQ. CDR3 DNA: TGCGCCAGCAGGTCCGGGACAGGGAGCAATCAGCCCCAGCATTTT. It encodes CASRSGTGSNQPQHF.

The chain employs TRBV18 and TRBJ1-2; 8 positions match TRBD1. There are 15 residues in the CDR3. Looked up from germline, CDR1 is KGHSH and CDR2 is LQKENI. The V segment lost 3 bases and the J segment 5 bases; nucleotides outside the gene matches: 8. CDR3 protein: CASSPRQTGEYGYTF. CDR3 in DNA: TGTGCCAGCTCACCCCGACAGACAGGGGAGTATGGCTACACCTTC.

The rearrangement uses TRBV5-1 and TRBJ2-4; maybe TRBD1 (6 bases). Between the trimmed V and J ends, which lost 4 bases and 1 base, there was a span of 15 bases. The CDR3 has 16 residues. From germline, CDR1 is SGHRS and CDR2 YFSETQ. The CDR3 DNA sequence: TGCGCCAGCAGCATAATATACAGGGATGCCAAAAACATTCAGTACTTC. Amino acids: CASSIIYRDAKNIQYF.

Written as DNA, the CDR3 is TGTGCCAGCAGCCAGGGGACAGCGAACACTGAAGCTTTCTTT. Translation: CASSQGTANTEAFF. The V gene is TRBV5-5, the J gene TRBJ1-1; 7 nucleotides match TRBD1. The CDR3 spans 14 residues. V trimming: 4 bases; J trimming: 1 base; junction bases outside the gene matches: 4. Looked up from germline, CDR1 is SGHKS and CDR2 is YYEKEE (reference sequence).

The chain employs TRBV19 and TRBJ2-5; a possible D gene is TRBD2 (5 bases). Per germline, CDR1 LNHDA and CDR2 SQIVND (reference sequence). This CDR3 is built from 14 residues. The V end lost 5 bases, the J end lost 5 bases, and 15 bases lay between the germline ends. This CDR3 is CASSPLGVGETQYF. As DNA, the CDR3 is TGTGCCAGTAGTCCCCTCGGGGTTGGGGAGACCCAGTACTTC.

The chain employs TRBV19 and TRBJ2-4; a possible D gene is TRBD2 (6 bases). CDR1 is LNHDA and CDR2 is SQIVND in the germline V gene (reference sequence). V was trimmed by 3 bases and J by 0 bases, leaving 15 bases between them. The CDR3 has 17 residues. CDR3 residues: CASSMGGGSRAKNIQYF. The CDR3 DNA reads as TGTGCCAGTAGTATGGGCGGAGGGTCCCGAGCCAAAAACATTCAGTACTTC.

J is TRBJ2-3 and V is TRBV19, with 7 positions matching TRBD2. The CDR3 is 15 amino acids. Germline trimming cut 5 bases from V and 2 bases from J; bases unmatched to any gene: 7. Germline V gene sequence: CDR1 LNHDA, CDR2 SQIVND (reference sequence). CDR3 sequence reads: CASSGGGPDTDTQYF. The CDR3 DNA reads TGTGCCAGTAGTGGGGGAGGGCCAGACACAGATACGCAGTATTTT.

V usage is TRBV2 and J usage is TRBJ1-1; D is perhaps TRBD1 (5 bases). CDR3 length: 14 residues. The germline V gene encodes CDR1 SNHLY and CDR2 FYNNEI. Trimming removed 6 bases at V and 1 base at J, with 12 bases between. This CDR3 is CASRRRAQNTEAFF. The CDR3 coding sequence is TGTGCCAGCAGACGCAGGGCGCAGAACACTGAAGCTTTCTTT. The complete variable domain, with remaining parts taken from reference TRBV2 and TRBJ1-1, reads EPEVTQTPSHQVTQMGQEVILRCVPISNHLYFYWYRQILGQKVEFLVSFYNNEISEKSEIFDDQFSVERPDGSNFTLKIRSTKLEDSAMYFCASRRRAQNTEAFFGQGTRLTVV.

The gene calls are TRBV30 and TRBJ2-7, with D perhaps matching TRBD1 (5 bases). V was cut by 0 bases and J by 0 bases, with 12 bases left in between. This CDR3 region has 15 residues. Germline values: CDR1 GTSNPN, CDR2 SVGIG (reference sequence). The CDR3 sequence is CAWSVPPQGSYEQYF. CDR3 sequence (DNA): TGTGCCTGGAGTGTACCCCCCCAGGGCTCCTACGAGCAGTACTTC. Complete variable domain (other parts from reference TRBV30 and TRBJ2-7): SQTIHQWPATLVQPVGSPLSLECTVEGTSNPNLYWYRQAAGRGLQLLFYSVGIGQISSEVPQNLSASRPQDRQFILSSKKLLLSDSGFYLCAWSVPPQGSYEQYFGPGTRLTVT.

The rearrangement links TRBV13 to TRBJ2-1; 8 bases match TRBD2. The CDR3 has 15 residues. V shed 1 base, J shed 2 bases, and the junction held 1 base outside the gene matches. The germline gives CDR1 PRHDT, CDR2 FYEKMQ (reference sequence). As DNA, the CDR3 is TGTGCCAGCAGCTTAGTCGGGGGGGCCTACAATGAGCAGTTCTTC. Translating gives CASSLVGGAYNEQFF.

The chain combines TRBV27 with TRBJ2-7; TRBD1 agrees at 7 bases. Germline V gene lookup returns CDR1 MNHEY and CDR2 SMNVEV (reference sequence). This CDR3 spans 13 amino acids. The ends lost 6 bases at V and 2 bases at J; junction bases unmatched: 4. CDR3 in DNA: TGTGCCAGCAGAGGCCAGGGGGCCTACGAGCAGTACTTC. Translated: CASRGQGAYEQYF.

CDR3 sequence (DNA): TGCGCCAGCAGCGGACAGGGTGCTTTCTATGGCTACACCTTC. Translated, it gives CASSGQGAFYGYTF. This sequence joins TRBV5-1 and TRBJ1-2; 8 bases agree with TRBD1. CDR1 and CDR2 (germline): SGHRS, YFSETQ. There are 14 residues in the CDR3. Losses at the gene ends were 4 bases for V and 4 bases for J; bases not matched to a gene: 6.

The chain links TRBV28 to TRBJ2-7; perhaps TRBD1 as D (7 bases). CDR3 length: 15 amino acids. Trimming removed 2 bases from V and 5 bases from J, with 16 bases in between. Germline loops: CDR1 MDHEN, CDR2 SYDVKM. In nucleotides, the CDR3 is TGTGCCAGCAGTTTAATTAACAGGGGCGGGGACGAGCAGTACTTC. It yields the protein CASSLINRGGDEQYF. The complete variable domain, with remaining parts taken from reference TRBV28 and TRBJ2-7, reads DVKVTQSSRYLVKRTGEKVFLECVQDMDHENMFWYRQDPGLGLRLIYFSYDVKMKEKGDIPEGYSVSREKKERFSLILESASTNQTSMYLCASSLINRGGDEQYFGPGTRLTVT.

The chain joins TRBV2 to TRBJ1-2; TRBD1 aligns across 7 bases. From germline, CDR1 is SNHLY and CDR2 FYNNEI. Losses at the gene ends were 3 bases for V and 4 bases for J; bases not matched to a gene: 5. The CDR3 is 14 amino acids. The CDR3 coding sequence is TGTGCCAGCAGTGAGAGGACAGGCCTCTATGGCTACACCTTC. Translating gives CASSERTGLYGYTF.

The chain is built from TRBV30 and TRBJ1-2; D is uncertain. The V gene's germline CDR1 is GTSNPN and CDR2 SVGIG (reference sequence). The CDR3 is 12 residues long. The V end was cut by 0 bases, the J end by 4 bases, with 6 bases between. The chain's CDR3 is CAWSVISYGYTF. The DNA for the CDR3 is TGTGCCTGGAGTGTAATTAGCTATGGCTACACCTTC.